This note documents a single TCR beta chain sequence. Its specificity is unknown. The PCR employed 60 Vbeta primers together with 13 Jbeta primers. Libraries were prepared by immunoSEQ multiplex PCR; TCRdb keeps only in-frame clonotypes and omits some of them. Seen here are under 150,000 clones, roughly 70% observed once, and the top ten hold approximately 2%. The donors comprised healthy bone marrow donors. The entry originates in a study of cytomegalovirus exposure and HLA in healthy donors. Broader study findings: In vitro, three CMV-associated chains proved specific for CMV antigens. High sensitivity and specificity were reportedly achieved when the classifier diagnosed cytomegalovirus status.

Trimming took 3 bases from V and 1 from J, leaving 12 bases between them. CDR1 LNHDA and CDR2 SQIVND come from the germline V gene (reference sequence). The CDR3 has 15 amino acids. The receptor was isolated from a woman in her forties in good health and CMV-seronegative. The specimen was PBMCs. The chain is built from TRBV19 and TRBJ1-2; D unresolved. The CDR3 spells CASSIGEGLNYGYTF. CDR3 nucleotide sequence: TGTGCCAGTAGTATCGGGGAGGGCCTTAACTATGGCTACACCTTC.